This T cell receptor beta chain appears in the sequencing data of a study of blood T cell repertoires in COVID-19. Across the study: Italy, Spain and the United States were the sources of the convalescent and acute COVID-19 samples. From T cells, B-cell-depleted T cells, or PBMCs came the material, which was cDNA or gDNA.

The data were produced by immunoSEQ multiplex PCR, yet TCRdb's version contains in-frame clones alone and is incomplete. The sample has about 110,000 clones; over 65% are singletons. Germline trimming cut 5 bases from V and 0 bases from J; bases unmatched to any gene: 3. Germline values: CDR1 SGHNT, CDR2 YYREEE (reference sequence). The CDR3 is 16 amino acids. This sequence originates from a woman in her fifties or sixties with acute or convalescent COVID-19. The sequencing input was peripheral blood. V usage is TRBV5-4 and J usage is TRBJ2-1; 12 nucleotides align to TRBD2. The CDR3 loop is CASSLAGGVSYNEQFF. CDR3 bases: TGTGCCAGCAGTCTAGCGGGAGGGGTCTCCTACAATGAGCAGTTCTTC.